Listed below are T cell receptor beta chains from one sample, sequenced in a study of CD8+ T cells in alopecia areata. Method: immunoSEQ multiplex PCR; TCRdb's copy keeps in-frame clones and lacks some. The sample carries more than 200,000 clones, around 65% recorded once. The material was CD4+ T cells sorted from blood, obtained at approximately week 42, from a patient treated with tofacitinib. Receptor source: a human donor with alopecia areata. Each CDR3 is given with its conserved first and last residue. A D gene is named only where the DNA matches it firmly. Expanded clones get a size class; other rows say once, few or many, or leave the size out.

>TRBD2|TRBV11-1|TRBJ2-1|few
TGTGCCAGCAGCCTCTTGGGAGGGAAGAACAATGAGCAGTTCTTC
CASSLLGGKNNEQFF
>TRBD1|TRBV30|TRBJ2-5|NA
TGTGCCTGGGGTCTGTCAGGGGGAGAGACCCAGTACTTC
CAWGLSGGETQYF
>NA|TRBV29-1|TRBJ2-2|few
TGCAGCGTTGCGGGGCCCGCGAACACCGGGGAGCTGTTTTTT
CSVAGPANTGELFF
>TRBD1|TRBV30|TRBJ1-2|once
TGTGCCTGGAGTGTACAGGGGCGGGGGCATGGCTACACCTTC
CAWSVQGRGHGYTF
>NA|TRBV25-1|TRBJ1-2|NA
TGTGCCAGCAGTGCTCTGGATGGCTACACCTTC
CASSALDGYTF
>TRBD2|TRBV5-1|TRBJ2-1|NA
TGCGCCAGCAGCCTGCGGGGGGATAACAATGAGCAGTTCTTC
CASSLRGDNNEQFF
>TRBD1|TRBV2|TRBJ2-1|NA
TGTGCCAGCAGTGAAGTAAGACAGGGGTTCGAGCAGTTCTTC
CASSEVRQGFEQFF
>TRBD1|TRBV18|TRBJ2-7|once
TGTGCCAGCTCGAATCCAGGGGGAAGCGAGCAGTACTTC
CASSNPGGSEQYF
>NA|TRBV29-1|TRBJ1-1|NA
TGCAGCGTTGCACAGGGAATCACTGAAGCTTTCTTT
CSVAQGITEAFF
>TRBD2|TRBV14|TRBJ2-1|once
TGTGCCAGCAGCCAAGGTCGCGCGGGGGTGAATGAGCAGTTCTTC
CASSQGRAGVNEQFF
>NA|TRBV27|TRBJ1-4|NA
TGTGCCAGCAGTTTAGGGACAAGGGATGAAAAACTGTTTTTT
CASSLGTRDEKLFF
>TRBD1|TRBV10-3|TRBJ1-4|few
TGTGCCATCAGTGAGCTGCAAGGGGGCGCGGGTGAAAAACTGTTTTTT
CAISELQGGAGEKLFF
>NA|TRBV7-2|TRBJ1-2|few
TGTGCCAGCAGCTTGGAGGGTGGCTACACCTTC
CASSLEGGYTF
>TRBD1|TRBV5-1|TRBJ1-1|few
TGCGCCAGCAGCTCATCCCTGACAGGGACTAACACTGAAGCTTTCTTT
CASSSSLTGTNTEAFF
>NA|TRBV25-1|TRBJ2-3|NA
TGTGCCAGCAGTGAATATTCCGTCACAGATACGCAGTATTTT
CASSEYSVTDTQYF
>NA|TRBV5-1|TRBJ1-1|NA
TGCGCCAGCAGCTTGGCCTGGAGCACTGAAGCTTTCTTT
CASSLAWSTEAFF
>TRBD1|TRBV30|TRBJ1-2|NA
TGTGCCTGGAGTTCACAGGGGATTGACTATGACTACACCTTC
CAWSSQGIDYDYTF
>NA|TRBV5-1|TRBJ1-1|NA
TGCGCCAGCGGATGGGACGGGAACACTGAAGCTTTCTTT
CASGWDGNTEAFF
>NA|TRBV30|TRBJ2-2|NA
TGTGCCGTCGGTCAGGGGTCCGGGGAGCTGTTTTTT
CAVGQGSGELFF
>NA|TRBV25-1|TRBJ1-1|NA
TGTGCCAGCAGAATGAACACTGAAGCTTTCTTT
CASRMNTEAFF
>NA|TRBV7-2|TRBJ2-5|NA
TGTGCCAGCAGCTTACGAAGGGGCGAGACCCAGTACTTC
CASSLRRGETQYF
>NA|TRBV7-2|TRBJ2-5|NA
TGTGCCAGCAGCTTAGTCCGGTTCGCGGTACAAGAGACCCAGTACTTC
CASSLVRFAVQETQYF
>NA|TRBV10-3|TRBJ2-5|NA
TGTGCCACCTCGGGGGGCTTGGAGGAGACCCAGTACTTC
CATSGGLEETQYF
>NA|TRBV2|TRBJ2-2|few
TGTGCCAGCAGTGCTTTTGGTACGCAAGGCGCGAACACCGGGGAGCTGTTTTTT
CASSAFGTQGANTGELFF
>NA|TRBV10-3|TRBJ2-7|few
TGTGCCATCACACCGAAGAATACAGGGTACGAGCAGTACTTC
CAITPKNTGYEQYF
>NA|TRBV25-1|TRBJ1-2|NA
TGTGCCAGCAGTGGATCTACAGGGCGCTATGGCTACACCTTC
CASSGSTGRYGYTF
>NA|TRBV25-1|TRBJ1-5|NA
TGTGCCAGCAGTGAACCTGGAACAGCTAATCAGCCCCAGCATTTT
CASSEPGTANQPQHF
>TRBD1|TRBV5-1|TRBJ1-1|NA
TGCGCCAGCAGCTTGGGATACCGGGACAGGGGAACTGAAGCTTTCTTT
CASSLGYRDRGTEAFF
>NA|TRBV14|TRBJ2-2|NA
TGTGCCAGCAGCCAGGCAGTAGCAGCCGGGGAGCTGTTTTTT
CASSQAVAAGELFF
>NA|TRBV30|TRBJ1-5|NA
TGTGCCTACAAGGAGGGTACAGGGAATCAGCCCCAGCATTTT
CAYKEGTGNQPQHF
>NA|TRBV2|TRBJ2-6|NA
TGTGCCAGCAGTGGTTTTAACGGGGTTGGGGCCAACGTCCTGACTTTC
CASSGFNGVGANVLTF
>NA|TRBV30|TRBJ2-1|once
TGTGCCTGGAGTGTAGGGGTTGATGGCAATGAGCAGTTCTTC
CAWSVGVDGNEQFF
>TRBD2|TRBV29-1|TRBJ2-7|few
TGCAGCGTCACCGGACTAGCGGGGGTTCAAGATTACGAGCAGTACTTC
CSVTGLAGVQDYEQYF
>NA|TRBV18|TRBJ2-1|once
TGTGCCAGCTCATCTAATAGGGTTGAGCAGTTCTTC
CASSSNRVEQFF
>NA|TRBV11-2|TRBJ1-1|NA
TGTGCCAGCAGCCCACGAAAGAACACTGAAGCTTTCTTT
CASSPRKNTEAFF
>NA|TRBV5-1|TRBJ1-1|NA
TGCGCCAGCAGCTCGGGACAAGACTACACTGAAGCTTTCTTT
CASSSGQDYTEAFF
>TRBD1|TRBV5-4|TRBJ2-7|NA
TGTGCCACCTACCCGGGACAGGGTCCCTACGAGCAGTACTTC
CATYPGQGPYEQYF
>TRBD1|TRBV27|TRBJ1-5|few
TGTGCCAGCAGAGCCGGGACAGGGGCCCGTCAGCCCCAGCATTTT
CASRAGTGARQPQHF
>NA|TRBV5-1|TRBJ2-1|NA
TGCGCCAGCAGCTTATTGGGTCAGCAGTTCTTC
CASSLLGQQFF
>NA|TRBV4-3|TRBJ2-5|many
TGCGCCAGCAGCCAATGGGACGGGGGCAGGGGGGTAGAGACCCAGTACTTC
CASSQWDGGRGVETQYF
>NA|TRBV29-1|TRBJ1-3|few
TGCAGCGCGGCGGGGAATGGAAACACCATATATTTT
CSAAGNGNTIYF
>NA|TRBV23-1|TRBJ2-7|NA
TGCGCCAGCAGTCATATTACAGGAGAAGACGAGCAGTACTTC
CASSHITGEDEQYF
>TRBD1|TRBV7-2|TRBJ2-5|NA
TGTGCCAGCAGCTTGCGAGGGGGCTCACAAGAGACCCAGTACTTC
CASSLRGGSQETQYF
>NA|TRBV28|TRBJ1-2|NA
TGTGCGGCAGGTTGGGACTATGGCTACACCTTC
CAAGWDYGYTF
>NA|TRBV29-1|TRBJ2-1|NA
TGCAGCGTTGAAGGCGGAAGCTCCTACAATGAGCAGTTCTTC
CSVEGGSSYNEQFF
>NA|TRBV7-8|TRBJ2-5|NA
TGTGCCGGGGGGCTAGGCCAAGAGACCCAGTACTTC
CAGGLGQETQYF
>NA|TRBV30|TRBJ2-2|NA
TGTGCCTGGAGTGGGGTTAACACCGGGGAGCTGTTTTTT
CAWSGVNTGELFF
>NA|TRBV7-2|TRBJ1-2|many
TGTGCCAGCAGCTTACCGGGGGGCGCGGGCGGCTACACCTTC
CASSLPGGAGGYTF